This T cell receptor beta chain derives from a study of blood T cell repertoires in COVID-19. The germline V gene has CDR1 MNHEY and CDR2 SVGAGI. The CDR3 totals 14 residues. Trimming removed 2 bases from V and 0 bases from J, with 7 bases in between. The table came from immunoSEQ multiplex PCR; TCRdb's copy has only in-frame clones and leaves some out. Counted here are approximately 200,000 clones, approximately 90% occurring once; the ten biggest clones make up roughly 10%. The receptor was isolated from a young man who had recovered from COVID-19. V usage is TRBV6-5 and J usage is TRBJ1-1; maybe TRBD1 (5 bases). The specimen sequenced was PBMCs or T cells enriched from blood (not recorded which). CDR3 in amino acids: CASSYRRVNTEAFF. The CDR3 nucleotides read TGTGCCAGCAGTTACCGCAGGGTGAACACTGAAGCTTTCTTT.